The T cell receptor beta chain described here comes from a study of cytomegalovirus exposure and HLA in healthy donors. Healthy individuals who donated bone marrow served as the donors. Primers for the PCR totalled 60 Vbeta and 13 Jbeta. The table came from immunoSEQ multiplex PCR; TCRdb's copy has only in-frame clones and leaves some out. Found here are 200,000 to 250,000 clones; the top ten clones hold roughly 0.98%. In germline, CDR1 is SGHVS, CDR2 FNYEAQ. V lost 3 bases, J lost 4 bases, and 13 bases stayed unmatched. The CDR3 extends over 17 amino acids. This sequence originates from a woman aged 30 to 39 in good health and CMV-seropositive. V gene TRBV7-6 combines with J gene TRBJ2-5; 8 nucleotides line up with TRBD2. The specimen was PBMCs. The CDR3 sequence: CASSLIGTRQGRETQYF. CDR3 nucleotides: TGTGCCAGCAGCTTGATTGGGACTAGGCAGGGCCGAGAGACCCAGTACTTC.